The 9 T cell receptor beta chains below come from one sample, sequenced in a study of response to subunit inactivated influenza vaccine. From the RT-PCR reads, TCRdb called clonotypes with MiXCR, one entry per CDR3 protein. The table lists about 700,000 distinct CDR3 sequences, over 11% of them singletons. The sample here was PBMCs from blood, taken 14 to 15 days before vaccination. These receptors all come from a man aged 45-65 years who received an inactivated influenza vaccine.

The V gene is TRBV5-1, the J gene TRBJ2-3; 11 nucleotides agree with TRBD2. Germline-derived CDR1 and CDR2 are SGHRS and YFSETQ. The J segment lost 0 bases and the V segment lost 4 bases, leaving 7 bases of the junction unmatched. This CDR3 contains 17 residues. The CDR3 sequence is CASSQIRLAGSTDTQYF. As DNA, the CDR3 is TGCGCCAGCAGCCAAATTAGACTAGCGGGAAGCACAGATACGCAGTATTTT.

This clonotype has only a few counts. One end of the junction does not line up with germline, which may come from a read error. J is TRBJ2-7 and V is TRBV12-3 or TRBV12-4, with D perhaps matching TRBD2 (6 bases). The CDR3 is made up of 11 amino acids. CDR3: CASSSSGPPTF. CDR3 DNA sequence: TGTGCCAGCAGCTCGAGCGGGCCCCCAACTTTC.

This clonotype was seen a handful of times. The chain has TRBV5-1 and TRBJ2-7; 12 bases line up with TRBD2. The trim removed 4 bases at V and 4 bases at J, leaving 15 bases unmatched. The CDR3 is made up of 18 amino acids. Germline assignment: CDR1 SGHRS and CDR2 YFSETQ. CDR3 protein: CASSLSRSSGGAFYEQYF. The CDR3 coding sequence is TGCGCCAGCAGCCTAAGCCGTTCTAGCGGGGGGGCTTTTTACGAGCAGTACTTC.

This clonotype has at least ten counts. This chain's CDR3 is CASSERETYNEQFF. CDR3 in DNA: TGTGCCAGCAGTGAAAGGGAGACCTACAATGAGCAGTTCTTC. The gene calls are TRBV6-1 and TRBJ2-1; TRBD2 might be the D (5 bases). This CDR3 has 14 residues. The germline V and J ends were trimmed by 2 bases and 2 bases, with 7 bases remaining between them. Germline loops: CDR1 MNHNS, CDR2 SASEGT.

This clonotype has more than one count but fewer than ten. This chain uses TRBV28 with TRBJ1-1, with D unclear. The CDR3 runs to 10 residues. V gave up 4 bases and J gave up 7 bases, with 4 bases separating them. The germline V gene encodes CDR1 MDHEN and CDR2 SYDVKM. CDR3 nucleotide sequence: TGTGCCAGCAGTTCTAATGAAGCTTTCTTT. It yields the protein CASSSNEAFF.

This clonotype was found a few times. The CDR3 region has the DNA TGTGCCAGCTCACCTTATGGGGGCTCCTACGAGCAGTACTTC. It translates to CASSPYGGSYEQYF. This chain connects TRBV18 to TRBJ2-7; D could derive from TRBD1 or TRBD2 (5 bases each). CDR1 is KGHSH and CDR2 is LQKENI in the germline V gene. The CDR3 loop spans 14 amino acids. V dropped 3 bases and J dropped 0 bases, with 9 bases sitting between them.

This clonotype was observed at least ten times. This chain uses TRBV12-3 or TRBV12-4 with TRBJ1-5, with 8 bases that match TRBD1. The CDR3 loop spans 16 amino acids. The V gene end was trimmed by 5 bases and the J gene end by 1 base; junction bases not matched to a gene: 7. The CDR3 spells CASSLDRTGSNQPQHF. CDR3 nucleotide sequence: TGTGCCAGCAGTCTCGATAGGACAGGGAGCAATCAGCCCCAGCATTTT.

This chain connects TRBV7-8 to TRBJ2-2; tentative D call: TRBD2 (6 bases). The V end was cut by 1 base, the J end by 5 bases, with 20 bases between. Germline V gene lookup returns CDR1 SGHVS and CDR2 FQNEAQ. There are 18 residues in the CDR3. CDR3 region: CASSLGSGEIVWTGELFF. The DNA of the CDR3 is TGTGCCAGCAGCTTAGGATCGGGGGAAATCGTGTGGACCGGGGAGCTGTTTTTT.

The chain has TRBV10-3 and TRBJ2-1, with 10 bases matching TRBD1. Germline-derived CDR1 and CDR2 are ENHRY and SYGVKD. J lost 9 bases, V lost 0 bases, and 11 bases had no gene match. This CDR3 comprises 17 residues. The CDR3 sequence is CAISESVGTGALFEQFF. The CDR3 DNA is TGTGCCATCAGTGAGTCGGTCGGGACAGGGGCCCTCTTTGAGCAGTTCTTC.